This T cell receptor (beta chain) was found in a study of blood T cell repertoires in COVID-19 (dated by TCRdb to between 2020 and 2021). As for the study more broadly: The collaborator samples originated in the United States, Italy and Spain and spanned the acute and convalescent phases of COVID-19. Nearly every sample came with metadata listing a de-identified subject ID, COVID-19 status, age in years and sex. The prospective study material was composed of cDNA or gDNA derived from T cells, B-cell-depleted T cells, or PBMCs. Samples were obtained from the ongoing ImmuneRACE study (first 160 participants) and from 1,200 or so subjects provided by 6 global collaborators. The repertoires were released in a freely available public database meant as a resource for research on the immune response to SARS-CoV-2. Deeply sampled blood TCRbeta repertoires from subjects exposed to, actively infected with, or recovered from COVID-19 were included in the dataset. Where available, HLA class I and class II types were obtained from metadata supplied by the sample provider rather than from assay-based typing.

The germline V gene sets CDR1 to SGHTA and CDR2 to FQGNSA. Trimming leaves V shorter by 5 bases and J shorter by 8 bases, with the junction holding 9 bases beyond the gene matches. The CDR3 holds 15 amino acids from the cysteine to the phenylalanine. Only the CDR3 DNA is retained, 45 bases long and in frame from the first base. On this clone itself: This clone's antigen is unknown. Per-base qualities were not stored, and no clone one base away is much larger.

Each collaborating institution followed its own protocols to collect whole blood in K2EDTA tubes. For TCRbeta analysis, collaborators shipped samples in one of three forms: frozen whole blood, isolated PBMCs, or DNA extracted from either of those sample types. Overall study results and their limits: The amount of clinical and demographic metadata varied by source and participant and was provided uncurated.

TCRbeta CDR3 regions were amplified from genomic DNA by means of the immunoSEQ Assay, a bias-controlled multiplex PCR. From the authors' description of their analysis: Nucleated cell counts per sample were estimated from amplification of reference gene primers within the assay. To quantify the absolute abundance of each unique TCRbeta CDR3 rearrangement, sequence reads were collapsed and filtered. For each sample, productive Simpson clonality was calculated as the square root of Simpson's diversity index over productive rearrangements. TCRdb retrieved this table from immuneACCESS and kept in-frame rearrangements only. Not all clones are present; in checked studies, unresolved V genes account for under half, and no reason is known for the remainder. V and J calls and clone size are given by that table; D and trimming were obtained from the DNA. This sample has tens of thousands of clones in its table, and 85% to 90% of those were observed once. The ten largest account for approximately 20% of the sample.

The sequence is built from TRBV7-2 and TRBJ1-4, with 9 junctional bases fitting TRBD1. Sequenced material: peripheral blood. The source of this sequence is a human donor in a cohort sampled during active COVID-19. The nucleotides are TGTGCCAGCAGCCCGATGGGACAGGGAGGGGAAAAACTGTTTTTT. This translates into CASSPMGQGGEKLFF.